This T cell receptor (beta chain) was identified in a study of blood T cells in healthy people across ages. On this clonotype: The junction departs from the called germline gene at one end, perhaps through a read error.

Alongside a J-beta primer mix, a sample-barcoded 5' primer served in a second PCR lasting about 7 to 11 cycles. Every molecule of cDNA carried a tag from a template-switch adaptor with 12 random nucleotides. MiXCR, run by TCRdb on the 5' RACE reads, gives a single entry per CDR3 protein. The sample records 500,000 to 600,000 distinct CDR3 sequences, 27% being singletons. From germline, CDR1 is SGHTA and CDR2 FQGTGA. The CDR3 has 14 amino acids. The sequenced sample consisted of blood. J is TRBJ2-2 and V is TRBV7-3; perhaps TRBD2 as D (5 bases). The receptor was derived from a woman aged 65 to 85 in good health. The CDR3 nucleotides read TGTGCCAGCAGCTTATTCCTAAACACCGGGGAGCCGTTTTTT. Translating it yields CASSLFLNTGEPFF.